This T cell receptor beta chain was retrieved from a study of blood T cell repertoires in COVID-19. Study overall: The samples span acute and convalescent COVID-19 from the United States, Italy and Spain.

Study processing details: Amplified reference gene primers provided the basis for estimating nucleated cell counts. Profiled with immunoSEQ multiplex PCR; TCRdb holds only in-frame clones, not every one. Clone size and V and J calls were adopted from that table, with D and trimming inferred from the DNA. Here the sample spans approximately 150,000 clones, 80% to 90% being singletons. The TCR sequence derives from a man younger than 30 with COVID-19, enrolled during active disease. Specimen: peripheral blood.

CDR3 sequence: CAWSGGQNQPQHF. The CDR3 nucleotides are TGTGCCTGGAGTGGGGGACAGAATCAGCCCCAGCATTTT. V gene TRBV30 combines with J gene TRBJ1-5; the match to TRBD1 covers 7 bases. The V segment lost 1 base and the J segment 4 bases; nucleotides outside the gene matches: 1. CDR1 is GTSNPN, CDR2 SVGIG, per germline (reference sequence). There are 13 residues in the CDR3.